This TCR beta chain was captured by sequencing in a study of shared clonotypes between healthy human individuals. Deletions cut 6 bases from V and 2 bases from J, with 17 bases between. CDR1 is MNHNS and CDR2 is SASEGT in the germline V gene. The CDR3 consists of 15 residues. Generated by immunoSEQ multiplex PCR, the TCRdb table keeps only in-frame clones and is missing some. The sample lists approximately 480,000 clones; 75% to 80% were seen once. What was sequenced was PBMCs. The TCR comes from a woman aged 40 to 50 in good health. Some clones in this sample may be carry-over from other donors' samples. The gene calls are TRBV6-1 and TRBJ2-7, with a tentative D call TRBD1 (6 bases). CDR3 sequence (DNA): TGTGCCAGCAGCCAGAGACAGGCCCACGCCTACGAGCAGTACTTC. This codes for CASSQRQAHAYEQYF.